A selection of T cell receptor beta chains follows, all from one sample in a study of control samples from healthy donors and cancer patients. Here immunoSEQ multiplex PCR was the method, and the copy in TCRdb shows in-frame clones only, minus some. The sample contains tens of thousands of clones, roughly 87% of which appear only once. The sequencing input was PBMCs. The receptor set was obtained from a man in his 60s with head and neck cancer. The CDR3 runs from the conserved cysteine through the conserved F or W. A D gene is named only where the DNA matches it firmly. A row's size may be missing; if present it is once, few, many or a size class.

d_call j_call clone_size v_call cdr3_nt cdr3_aa
TRBD2 TRBJ2-3 - TRBV18 TGTGCCAGCTCACCGAGGACTAGCAGCACAGATACGCAGTATTTT CASSPRTSSTDTQYF
- TRBJ2-2 - TRBV6-2/TRBV6-3 TGTGCCAGCAGTTACAGTACAGGAAACACCGGGGAGCTGTTTTTT CASSYSTGNTGELFF
TRBD2 TRBJ2-7 - TRBV6-1 TGTGCCAGCAGTGAGGGAGGGGTTCTACGCCCCTACGAGCAGTACTTC CASSEGGVLRPYEQYF
- TRBJ2-7 - TRBV6-1 TGTGCCAGCAGTGAAGCGCCGTCTAGGGGGGGGCTCGTGTACGAGCAGTACTTC CASSEAPSRGGLVYEQYF
TRBD1 TRBJ1-1 - TRBV29-1 TGCAGCGTTGAACCGACAGGGGGCTTTAGGTACACTGAAGCTTTCTTT CSVEPTGGFRYTEAFF
TRBD2 TRBJ2-3 once TRBV12-3/TRBV12-4 TGTGCCAGCAAGACTAGCGGGGTTGGTACGCAGTATTTT CASKTSGVGTQYF
- TRBJ2-5 - TRBV6-6 TGTGCCGGGTCCGGAAGGTTGCAAGAGACCCAGTACTTC CAGSGRLQETQYF
- TRBJ2-2 - TRBV28 TGTGCCAGCAGTTCGGGGGGCTACACCGGGGAGCTGTTTTTT CASSSGGYTGELFF
- TRBJ2-2 - TRBV4-3 TGCGCCAGCTCCCCACATGACAGGCACACCGGGGAGCTGTTTTTT CASSPHDRHTGELFF
- TRBJ2-2 - TRBV7-3 TGTGCCAGCAGCTTAAAATTTGGGGGTACAAACACCGGGGAGCTGTTTTTT CASSLKFGGTNTGELFF
TRBD1 TRBJ2-5 - TRBV18 TGTGCCAGCTCATCAAGACAGGGGGCCGCGGAGACCCAGTACTTC CASSSRQGAAETQYF
- TRBJ2-2 once TRBV6-2/TRBV6-3 TGTGCCAGCAGTTGGGGTCGGAGGTCTCATTATTCGAACACCGGGGAGCTGTTTTTT CASSWGRRSHYSNTGELFF
- TRBJ1-4 - TRBV5-6 TGTGCCAGCAGCTTGTTGGGGGCGACAACTGGACTGTTTTTT CASSLLGATTGLFF
TRBD2 TRBJ2-1 - TRBV5-1 TGCGCCAGCAGCTTGGATGCGGGAGGGAATGAGCAGTTCTTC CASSLDAGGNEQFF
TRBD1 TRBJ2-5 - TRBV7-2 TGTGCCAGCAGCTTACGGGTACAGGGGATGGAGACCCAGTACTTC CASSLRVQGMETQYF
- TRBJ2-2 once TRBV7-8 TGTGCCAGCAGCGCTCTGGGGCAGGGGATGACCACCGGGGAGCTGTTTTTT CASSALGQGMTTGELFF
- TRBJ2-3 - TRBV29-1 TGCAGCGTTGGAGGGTCGGGGAGCACAGATACGCAGTATTTT CSVGGSGSTDTQYF
- TRBJ2-3 few TRBV29-1 TGCAGCGTGTCTAAGGGGGGCACAGATACGCAGTATTTT CSVSKGGTDTQYF
- TRBJ2-1 - TRBV3-1/TRBV3-2 TGTGCCAGCAGTCTTCCGGGGAATGAGCAGTTCTTC CASSLPGNEQFF
- TRBJ1-2 - TRBV7-2 TGTGCCAGCAGCTTATCCGGACAGATCCTCTATGGCTACACCTTC CASSLSGQILYGYTF
- TRBJ2-5 - TRBV5-1 TGCGCCAGCAGCAATCCCCGAGAGACCCAGTACTTC CASSNPRETQYF
TRBD1 TRBJ1-1 - TRBV5-5 TGTGCCAGCAGCAAAGGACAGGGGAACACTGAAGCTTTCTTT CASSKGQGNTEAFF
- TRBJ1-1 - TRBV7-9 TGTGCCAGCAGCCTATTGAAGGACAGAGCTTTCTTT CASSLLKDRAFF
TRBD2 TRBJ2-3 - TRBV11-2 TGTGCCAGCGGCCAGGGAGGGGCCGGCACAGATACGCAGTATTTT CASGQGGAGTDTQYF
- TRBJ1-5 - TRBV3-1/TRBV3-2 TGTGCCAGCAGCCAAGACAGGGTTGGTCAGCCCCAGCATTTT CASSQDRVGQPQHF
- TRBJ1-5 - TRBV19 TGTGCCAGTAGTATTATGGGGCAGCCCCAGCATTTT CASSIMGQPQHF
TRBD2 TRBJ2-2 - TRBV5-1 TGCGCCAGCAGCTACTCCGGGACTAGCGGGAGGGCCAAACCCGGGGAGCTGTTTTTT CASSYSGTSGRAKPGELFF
TRBD1 TRBJ2-1 once TRBV11-2 TGTGCCAGCAGCGGGCGGACAGGGAGTTACAATGAGCAGTTCTTC CASSGRTGSYNEQFF
- TRBJ1-1 once TRBV4-1 TGCGCCCACGGGGTAGGGTTGAACACTGAAGCTTTCTTT CAHGVGLNTEAFF